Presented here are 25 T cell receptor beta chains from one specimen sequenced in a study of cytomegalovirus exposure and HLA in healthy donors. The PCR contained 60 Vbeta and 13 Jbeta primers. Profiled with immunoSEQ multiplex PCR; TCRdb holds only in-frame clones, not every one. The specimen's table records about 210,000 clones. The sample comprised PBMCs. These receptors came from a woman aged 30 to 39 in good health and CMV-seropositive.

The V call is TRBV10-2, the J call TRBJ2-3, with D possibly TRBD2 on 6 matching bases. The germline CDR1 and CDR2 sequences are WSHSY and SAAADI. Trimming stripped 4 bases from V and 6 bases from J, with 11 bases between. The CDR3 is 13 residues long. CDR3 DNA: TGCGCCAGCAGTGTGGGGGGATCGGATACGCAGTATTTT. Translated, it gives CASSVGGSDTQYF.

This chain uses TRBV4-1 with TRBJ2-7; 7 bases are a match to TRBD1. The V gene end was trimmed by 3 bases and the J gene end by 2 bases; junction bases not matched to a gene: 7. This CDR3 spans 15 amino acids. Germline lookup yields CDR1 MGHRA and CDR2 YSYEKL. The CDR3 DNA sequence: TGCGCCAGCAGCCACCTAAGTAGGGGGCCCTACGAGCAGTACTTC. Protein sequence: CASSHLSRGPYEQYF.

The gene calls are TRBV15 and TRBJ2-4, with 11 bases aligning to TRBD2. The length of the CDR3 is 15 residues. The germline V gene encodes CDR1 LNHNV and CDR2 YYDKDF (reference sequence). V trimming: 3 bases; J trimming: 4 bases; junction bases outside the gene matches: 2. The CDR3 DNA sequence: TGTGCCACCAGCAGGGGACTAGCGGTAAAAAACATTCAGTACTTC. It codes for CATSRGLAVKNIQYF. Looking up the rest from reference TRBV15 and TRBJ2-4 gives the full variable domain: DAMVIQNPRYQVTQFGKPVTLSCSQTLNHNVMYWYQQKSSQAPKLLFHYYDKDFNNEADTPDNFQSRRPNTSFCFLDIRSPGLGDTAMYLCATSRGLAVKNIQYFGAGTRLSVL.

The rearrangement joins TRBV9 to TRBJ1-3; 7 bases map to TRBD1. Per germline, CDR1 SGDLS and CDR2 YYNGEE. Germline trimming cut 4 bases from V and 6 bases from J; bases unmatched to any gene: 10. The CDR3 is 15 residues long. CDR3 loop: CASSLRRTGENTIYF. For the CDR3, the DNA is TGTGCCAGCAGCCTACGCCGGACAGGAGAAAACACCATATATTTT. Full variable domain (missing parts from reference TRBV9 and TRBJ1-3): DSGVTQTPKHLITATGQRVTLRCSPRSGDLSVYWYQQSLDQGLQFLIQYYNGEERAKGNILERFSAQQFPDLHSELNLSSLELGDSALYFCASSLRRTGENTIYFGEGSWLTVV.

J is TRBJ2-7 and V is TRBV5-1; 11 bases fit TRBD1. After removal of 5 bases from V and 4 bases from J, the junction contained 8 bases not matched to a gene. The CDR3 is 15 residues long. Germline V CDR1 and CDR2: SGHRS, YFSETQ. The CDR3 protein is CASRPGTGGYYEQYF. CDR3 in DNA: TGCGCCAGCAGGCCCGGGACAGGGGGTTATTACGAGCAGTACTTC.

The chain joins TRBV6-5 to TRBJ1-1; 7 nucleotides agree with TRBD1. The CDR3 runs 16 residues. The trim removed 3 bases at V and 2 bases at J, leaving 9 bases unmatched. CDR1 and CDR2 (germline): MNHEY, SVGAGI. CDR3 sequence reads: CASSYRPGTANTEAFF. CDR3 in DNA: TGTGCCAGCAGTTATAGGCCTGGGACAGCAAACACTGAAGCTTTCTTT.

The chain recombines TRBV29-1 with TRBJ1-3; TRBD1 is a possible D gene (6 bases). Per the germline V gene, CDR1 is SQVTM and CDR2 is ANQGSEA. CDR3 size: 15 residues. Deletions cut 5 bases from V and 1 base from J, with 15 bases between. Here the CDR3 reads CSVSLTGSSGNTIYF. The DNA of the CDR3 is TGCAGCGTTTCATTGACAGGTAGTTCTGGAAACACCATATATTTT.

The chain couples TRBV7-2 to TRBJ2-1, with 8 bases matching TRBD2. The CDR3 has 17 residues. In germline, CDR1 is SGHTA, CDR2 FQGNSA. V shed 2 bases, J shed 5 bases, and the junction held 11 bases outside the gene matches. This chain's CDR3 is CASSLPSLGRVHNEQFF. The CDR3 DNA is TGTGCCAGCAGCTTACCTTCACTCGGGAGGGTTCACAATGAGCAGTTCTTC.

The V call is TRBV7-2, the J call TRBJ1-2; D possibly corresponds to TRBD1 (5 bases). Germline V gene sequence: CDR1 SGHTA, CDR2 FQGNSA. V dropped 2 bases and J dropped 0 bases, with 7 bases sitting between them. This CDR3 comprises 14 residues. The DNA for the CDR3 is TGTGCCAGCAGCTTACGGGGGACTAACTATGGCTACACCTTC. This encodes CASSLRGTNYGYTF.

The CDR3 sequence: CASSETGGGFSPLHF. CDR3 sequence (DNA): TGTGCCAGCAGCGAGACAGGGGGAGGTTTTTCACCCCTCCACTTT. The genes are TRBV6-4 and TRBJ1-6; 9 nucleotides align to TRBD1. CDR1 MRHNA and CDR2 SNTAGT come from the germline V gene. The CDR3 spans 15 residues. Trimming at V came to 6 bases and at J to 9 bases, leaving 9 bases not matched to a gene.

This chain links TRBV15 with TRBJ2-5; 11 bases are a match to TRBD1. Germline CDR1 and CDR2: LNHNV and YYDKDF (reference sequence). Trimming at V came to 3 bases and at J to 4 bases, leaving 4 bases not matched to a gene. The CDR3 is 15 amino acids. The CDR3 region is CATSRGTGGGETQYF. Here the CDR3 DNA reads TGTGCCACCAGCAGGGGGACAGGGGGTGGAGAGACCCAGTACTTC.

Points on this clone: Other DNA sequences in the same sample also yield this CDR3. This CDR3 is CASSRDRSSYEQYF. The CDR3 DNA reads TGTGCCAGCAGCCGGGACAGGAGCTCCTACGAGCAGTACTTC. The V call is TRBV6-1, the J call TRBJ2-7, with 8 bases that match TRBD1. The trim removed 6 bases at V and 0 bases at J, leaving 4 bases unmatched. The CDR3 contains 14 residues. CDR1 and CDR2 from the germline V gene are MNHNS and SASEGT.

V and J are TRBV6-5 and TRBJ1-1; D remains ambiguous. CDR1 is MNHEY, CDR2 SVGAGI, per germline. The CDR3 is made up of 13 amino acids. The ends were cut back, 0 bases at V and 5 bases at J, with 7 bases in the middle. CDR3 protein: CASSYSMRTEAFF. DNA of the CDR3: TGTGCCAGCAGTTACTCGATGCGGACTGAAGCTTTCTTT.

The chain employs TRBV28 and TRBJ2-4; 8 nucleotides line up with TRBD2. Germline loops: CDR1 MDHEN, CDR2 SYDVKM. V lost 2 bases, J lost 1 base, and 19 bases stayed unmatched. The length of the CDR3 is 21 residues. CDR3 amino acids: CASSLIFPGGAGESAKNIQYF. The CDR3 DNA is TGTGCCAGCAGTTTAATTTTCCCCGGGGGAGCGGGAGAGAGTGCCAAAAACATTCAGTACTTC.

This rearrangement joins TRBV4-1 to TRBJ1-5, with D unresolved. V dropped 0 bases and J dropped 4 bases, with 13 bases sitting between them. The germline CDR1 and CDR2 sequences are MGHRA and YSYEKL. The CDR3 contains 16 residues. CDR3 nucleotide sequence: TGCGCCAGCAGCCAAGATCAAGCGGCAGAGAATCAGCCCCAGCATTTT. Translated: CASSQDQAAENQPQHF.

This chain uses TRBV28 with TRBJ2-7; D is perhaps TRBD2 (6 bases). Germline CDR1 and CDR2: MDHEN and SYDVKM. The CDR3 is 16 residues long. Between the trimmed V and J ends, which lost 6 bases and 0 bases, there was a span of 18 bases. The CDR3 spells CASRAWSGSRSYEQYF. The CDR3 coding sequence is TGTGCCAGCAGAGCCTGGTCCGGGAGTCGCTCCTACGAGCAGTACTTC.

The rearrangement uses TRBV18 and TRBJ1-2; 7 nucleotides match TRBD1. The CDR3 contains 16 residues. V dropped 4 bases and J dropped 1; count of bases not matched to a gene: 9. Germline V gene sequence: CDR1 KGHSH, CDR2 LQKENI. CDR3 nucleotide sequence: TGTGCCAGCTCACTCGGGACAGCTCAGGGTAACTATGGCTACACCTTC. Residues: CASSLGTAQGNYGYTF.

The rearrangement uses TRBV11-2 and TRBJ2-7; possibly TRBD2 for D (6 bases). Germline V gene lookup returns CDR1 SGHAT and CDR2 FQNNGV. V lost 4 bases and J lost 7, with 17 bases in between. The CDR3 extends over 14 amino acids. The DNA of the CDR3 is TGTGCCAGCAGCTCCCCGGGGGATCCTAAGGAGCAGTACTTC. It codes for CASSSPGDPKEQYF.

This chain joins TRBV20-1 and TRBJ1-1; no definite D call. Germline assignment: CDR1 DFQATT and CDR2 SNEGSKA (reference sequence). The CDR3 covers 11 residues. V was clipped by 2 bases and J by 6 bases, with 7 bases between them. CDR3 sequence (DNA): TGCAGTGCTAGAATCAGGTCTGAAGCTTTCTTT. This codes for CSARIRSEAFF.

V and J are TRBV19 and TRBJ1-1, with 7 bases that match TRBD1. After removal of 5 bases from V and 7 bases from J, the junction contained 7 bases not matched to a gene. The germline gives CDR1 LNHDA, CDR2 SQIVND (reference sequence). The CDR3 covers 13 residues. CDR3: CASSFRDRLEAFF. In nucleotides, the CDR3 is TGTGCCAGTAGTTTCCGGGACAGACTTGAAGCTTTCTTT.

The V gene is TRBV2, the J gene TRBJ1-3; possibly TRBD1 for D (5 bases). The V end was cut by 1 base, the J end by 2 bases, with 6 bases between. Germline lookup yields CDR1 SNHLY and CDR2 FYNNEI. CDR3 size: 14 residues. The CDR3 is CASSEVRAGNTIYF. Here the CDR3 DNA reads TGTGCCAGCAGTGAAGTCAGGGCTGGAAACACCATATATTTT. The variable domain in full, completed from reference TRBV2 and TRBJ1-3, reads EPEVTQTPSHQVTQMGQEVILRCVPISNHLYFYWYRQILGQKVEFLVSFYNNEISEKSEIFDDQFSVERPDGSNFTLKIRSTKLEDSAMYFCASSEVRAGNTIYFGEGSWLTVV.

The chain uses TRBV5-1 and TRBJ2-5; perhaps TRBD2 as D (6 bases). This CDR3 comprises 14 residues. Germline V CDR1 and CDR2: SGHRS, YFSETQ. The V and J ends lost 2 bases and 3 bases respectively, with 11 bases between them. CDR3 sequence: CASSLGTSKETQYF. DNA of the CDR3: TGCGCCAGCAGCTTAGGGACTTCAAAAGAGACCCAGTACTTC.

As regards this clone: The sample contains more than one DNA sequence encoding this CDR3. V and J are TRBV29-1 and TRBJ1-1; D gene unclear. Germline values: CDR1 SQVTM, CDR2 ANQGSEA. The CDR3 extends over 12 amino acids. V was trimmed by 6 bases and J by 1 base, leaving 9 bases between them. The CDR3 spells CSVEGRNTEAFF. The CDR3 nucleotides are TGCAGCGTCGAGGGTCGGAACACTGAAGCTTTCTTT. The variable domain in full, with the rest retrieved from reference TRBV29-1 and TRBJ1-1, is SAVISQKPSRDICQRGTSLTIQCQVDSQVTMMFWYRQQPGQSLTLIATANQGSEATYESGFVIDKFPISRPNLTFSTLTVSNMSPEDSSIYLCSVEGRNTEAFFGQGTRLTVV.

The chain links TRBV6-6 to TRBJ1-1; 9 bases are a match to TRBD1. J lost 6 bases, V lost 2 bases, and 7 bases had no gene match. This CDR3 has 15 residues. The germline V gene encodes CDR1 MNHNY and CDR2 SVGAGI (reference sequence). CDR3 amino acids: CASSYPGTGRPEAFF. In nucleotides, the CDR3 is TGTGCCAGCAGTTACCCCGGGACAGGGCGACCTGAAGCTTTCTTT.

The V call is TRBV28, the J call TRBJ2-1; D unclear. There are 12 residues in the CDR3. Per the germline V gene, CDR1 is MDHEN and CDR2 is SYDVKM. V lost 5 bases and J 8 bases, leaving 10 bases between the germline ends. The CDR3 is CASSQRFDEQFF. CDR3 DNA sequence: TGTGCCAGCAGTCAGAGGTTCGATGAGCAGTTCTTC.